These T cell receptor beta chains were read from a single sample in a study of identical twins. MiXCR, run by TCRdb on the 5' RACE reads, gives a single entry per CDR3 protein. The sample has roughly 240,000 distinct CDR3 sequences, 7.5% seen once. The data also belong to a second study, concerning yellow fever vaccine responses in identical twins.

Material: CD8+ T cells sorted from blood. These receptors were collected from a woman aged 18-29 years in good health. CDR3s include the opening cysteine and the closing phenylalanine or tryptophan. Each record gives: J gene, clone size, D gene, V gene, CDR3 protein. A D gene is named only where the DNA matches it firmly. The size field is filled for only some rows; it gives once, few, many or a size class.

TRBJ2-3 - - TRBV12-3/TRBV12-4 CASILEGLTDTQYF
TRBJ2-2 many - TRBV29-1 CSVERGRSELFF
TRBJ2-1 many - TRBV12-3/TRBV12-4 CASSFMTTYNEQFF
TRBJ2-7 few TRBD2 TRBV20-1 CSARTSGEYEQYF
TRBJ2-2 - - TRBV24-1 CATSGEMSGQTVDGELFF
TRBJ2-2 - - TRBV9 CASSSRQLNTGELFF
TRBJ2-2 few - TRBV19 CASSIDRSYTGELFF
TRBJ1-1 few TRBD1 TRBV20-1 CSAQGGFTEAFF
TRBJ2-1 - TRBD1 TRBV4-1 CASSQAWRQGIHEQFF
TRBJ1-1 - - TRBV28 CASRRAYTEAFF
TRBJ2-7 few TRBD2 TRBV28 CASTSPLASGSYEQYF
TRBJ2-2 - - TRBV28 CASSWIVAGELFF
TRBJ2-4 many TRBD2 TRBV5-1 CASTHSPGGPRENIQYF
TRBJ2-2 - TRBD2 TRBV3-1 CASSQGGGLTGELFF
TRBJ2-7 - TRBD2 TRBV7-9 CASSAPTSGTLTYEQYF
TRBJ2-2 few - TRBV3-1 CASSQDPDWISTGELFF
TRBJ2-3 many - TRBV9 CASSVESTDTQYF
TRBJ2-3 few - TRBV6-4 CASSDSLTDTQYF
TRBJ1-4 many - TRBV15 CATSFRRSTNEKLFF
TRBJ1-2 few - TRBV20-1 CSATDSYGYTF
TRBJ2-7 many - TRBV15 CATSRDMSSRDYEQYF
TRBJ2-3 few TRBD1 TRBV7-2 CASSLVQGASNTQYF